This TCR beta chain is from a study of blood T cell repertoires in COVID-19 (dated by TCRdb to 2019 to 2021). For the study in its entirety: Samples from collaborators originated in the United States, Italy and Spain and spanned both the acute and convalescent phases of COVID-19. The material from the prospective study consisted of cDNA or gDNA derived from T cells, B-cell-depleted T cells, or PBMCs. Subjects who had been exposed to COVID-19, were actively infected with it, or had recovered from it provided the deeply sampled blood TCRbeta repertoires that made up the dataset. The repertoires were released in a freely available public database intended as a resource for research on the immune response to SARS-CoV-2. The samples were drawn from the first 160 participants of the ongoing ImmuneRACE study and from over a thousand subjects provided by 6 global collaborators. Sample metadata almost always included a de-identified subject ID, COVID-19 status, age in years and sex. HLA class I and class II types, where available, came from metadata supplied by the sample provider rather than from assay-based typing. Results and caveats for the whole study, not just this receptor: How much clinical and demographic metadata was included differed by source and by participant, and the metadata was provided uncurated.

Looking up the germline V gene yields CDR1 SGHRS and CDR2 YFSETQ. Its CDR3 holds 16 amino acids, cysteine through phenylalanine. This entry keeps only the CDR3 DNA: 48 bases, framed from base 1. Ends trimmed: V by 2 bases, J by 0 bases; bases unmatched to a gene: 5. TCRbeta CDR3 regions were amplified from genomic DNA using the immunoSEQ Assay, a bias-controlled multiplex PCR. In the source study's methods: The number of nucleated cells in each sample was estimated from the amplification of reference gene primers within the assay. Sequence reads were collapsed and filtered to measure the absolute abundance of every unique TCRbeta CDR3 rearrangement. Productive Simpson clonality was computed per sample as the square root of Simpson's diversity index over productive rearrangements. As stored in TCRdb, this immuneACCESS dataset retains in-frame rearrangements with V and J assigned. A fraction of the clones does not appear; measured against another copy, unresolved V genes explain less than half of the discrepancy, and the remainder lacks a known reason. The V and J calls and clone size are taken from that table; D and trimming were inferred from the DNA. The sample includes some 80,000 clones, with 75% to 90% observed a single time. The biggest ten clones account for over 15% of the sample.

On this clone: Which antigen it targets is not known. No much larger clone is present one base from it, and per-base qualities are unavailable.

Whole blood was collected in K2EDTA tubes by collaborating institutions according to the institutions' own protocols. Collaborator samples were shipped for TCRbeta analysis as frozen whole blood, isolated PBMCs, or DNA extracted from either sample type. The chain is made from TRBV5-1 and TRBJ1-1, and 9 bases in between align with TRBD1. Sequencing was carried out using peripheral blood. This clonotype was sampled from a human donor in a cohort sampled during active COVID-19. The DNA sequence follows: TGCGCCAGCAGCTTTACCGGGACAGGGATGAACACTGAAGCTTTCTTT. It encodes CASSFTGTGMNTEAFF.